The entry that follows covers one T cell receptor beta chain sequence. Antigen specificity is unknown. CDR1 is MNHEY, CDR2 SMNVEV, per germline (reference sequence). CDR3 length equals 14 residues. V lost 6 bases, J lost 4 bases, and 15 bases lay in between. The data were obtained in a study of shared clonotypes between healthy human individuals. Study in general: Ranging from 18 to 49 in age, donors were a couple of women and three men.

CD8 cells regarded as naive lacked CD45RO, were positively chosen for CCR7, and omitted terminally differentiated effector memory CD45RA+ cells. Healthy HIV-negative adults without recent acute infections or vaccinations served as donors. Clones were read by immunoSEQ multiplex PCR, and TCRdb kept only the in-frame ones, dropping some. The repertoire includes nearly 600,000 clones, about 95% of them detected once, and 0.095% to 0.12% sits in the top ten. The study, taken as a whole, reports: Apart from blood, nothing was sampled; tissue repertoires likely differ. Sharing across a handful of donors was seen in 4.5% to 5.5% of naive CD4 clonotypes.

The sequenced sample consisted of naive CD8+ T cells sorted from blood. The TCR originated in a woman aged 25 to 45 in good health. This sequence joins TRBV27 and TRBJ1-2; D is possibly TRBD1 (5 bases). The CDR3 here is CASRLLTGLYGYTF. DNA for the CDR3: TGTGCCAGCAGACTTCTTACAGGACTCTATGGCTACACCTTC.